What follows are 29 T cell receptor beta chains derived from one specimen sequenced in a study of T cells after yellow fever vaccination. TCRdb re-analysed the 5' RACE reads in MiXCR, keeping a single row per CDR3 protein. This sample carries some 300,000 distinct CDR3 sequences, about 7.8% of them seen once, and the ten largest clones take around 17%. The material sequenced was PBMCs, taken roughly 46 days after the first yellow fever vaccination. Receptor source: a man younger than 30 who received the YFV17D yellow fever vaccine.

This clonotype has a handful of counts. V is TRBV23-1 and J is TRBJ2-3, with D maybe TRBD2 (5 bases). TRBV23-1 is labeled an ORF, and its function is uncertain. Trimming left V 1 base short and J 4 bases short, with 9 bases between. The CDR3 has 14 residues. CDR3: CASSQWASSDTQYF. CDR3 coding DNA: TGCGCCAGCAGTCAATGGGCTAGCTCAGATACGCAGTATTTT.

A few counts support this clonotype. Germline is not matched at one junction end, which may reflect a read error. The gene calls are TRBV27 and TRBJ1-1; D gene unclear. Germline CDR1 reads MNHEY; CDR2 reads SMNVEV (reference sequence). CDR3 length: 8 amino acids. The CDR3 is CASSLRLF. CDR3 nucleotides: TGTGCCAGCAGTTTGAGGCTTTTT.

This clonotype came up a few times. The chain employs TRBV12-3 or TRBV12-4 and TRBJ1-1; D might be TRBD1 (5 bases). CDR3 length equals 11 residues. Trimming left V 9 bases short and J 5 bases short, with 10 bases between. CDR3 residues: CASTKGTEAFF. The CDR3 region has the DNA TGTGCCAGTACGAAGGGGACTGAAGCTTTCTTT.

This rearrangement joins TRBV3-1 to TRBJ1-2; the match to TRBD1 covers 9 bases. J lost 6 bases, V lost 4 bases, and 15 bases had no gene match. Germline V gene lookup returns CDR1 LGHDT and CDR2 YNNKEL (reference sequence). The CDR3 length is 17 residues. The chain's CDR3 is CASSRGYLDTGGDGYTF. In DNA, the CDR3 is TGTGCCAGCAGCCGAGGATATCTGGATACAGGGGGCGATGGCTACACCTTC.

This clonotype was observed a handful of times. The rearrangement uses TRBV30 and TRBJ2-3; TRBD2 aligns across 11 bases. The V gene end was trimmed by 6 bases and the J gene end by 6 bases; junction bases not matched to a gene: 5. The CDR3 loop spans 13 amino acids. Looked up from germline, CDR1 is GTSNPN and CDR2 is SVGIG (reference sequence). The CDR3 spells CACSLAGADTQYF. In nucleotides, the CDR3 is TGTGCCTGTTCACTAGCGGGGGCGGATACGCAGTATTTT.

To note about this clonotype: Sequence at one end of the junction differs from germline and may be a read error. The chain links TRBV14 to TRBJ1-3; D may be TRBD1 (5 bases). This CDR3 spans 15 amino acids. Germline CDR1 and CDR2: SGHDN and FVKESK. CDR3 loop: CASSQQGARGNTTYF. As DNA, the CDR3 is TGTGCCAGCAGCCAACAAGGGGCGCGTGGAAACACCACATATTTT.

This clonotype was seen a few times. The gene calls are TRBV20-1 and TRBJ2-1, with 8 bases matching TRBD2. Germline V gene sequence: CDR1 DFQATT, CDR2 SNEGSKA (reference sequence). The CDR3 contains 11 residues. Unmatched junction bases numbered 7, after V lost 6 bases and J lost 12 bases. CDR3 sequence: CSAPTSVRQFF. The CDR3 DNA follows: TGCAGTGCCCCGACTAGCGTAAGGCAGTTCTTC.

This clonotype has a handful of counts. The V gene is TRBV20-1, the J gene TRBJ2-3, with 12 bases fitting TRBD1. Germline lookup yields CDR1 DFQATT and CDR2 SNEGSKA (reference sequence). J was trimmed by 3 bases and V by 4 bases; bases with no gene match: 11. The CDR3 length is 17 residues. CDR3 region: CSATGTGGGSGTDTQYF. DNA for the CDR3: TGCAGTGCTACCGGGACAGGGGGCGGGAGTGGGACAGATACGCAGTATTTT.

This clonotype was counted a few times. V is TRBV12-3 or TRBV12-4 and J is TRBJ1-4; 8 bases map to TRBD1. This CDR3 spans 14 amino acids. V lost 3 bases, J lost 4 bases, and 1 base stayed unmatched. The CDR3 DNA sequence: TGTGCCAGCAGTTTCACAGGGGGTAATGAAAAACTGTTTTTT. This codes for CASSFTGGNEKLFF.

There are a few counts of this clonotype. This chain links TRBV20-1 with TRBJ1-1; tentative D call: TRBD1 (6 bases). V was pared by 6 bases and J by 7 bases, with 21 bases between. This CDR3 spans 14 amino acids. The germline gives CDR1 DFQATT, CDR2 SNEGSKA (reference sequence). The CDR3 bases are TGCAGTGCGCGCTCCTCTTTGGGGGGCGGTGAAGCTTTCTTT. Translated, it gives CSARSSLGGGEAFF.

This clonotype was seen ten or more times. The V and J genes are TRBV5-1 and TRBJ2-3; D is unresolved. The CDR3 has 14 amino acids. The V end was cut by 4 bases, the J end by 2 bases, with 11 bases between. The germline CDR1 and CDR2 sequences are SGHRS and YFSETQ. CDR3 protein: CASSMESPTDTQYF. The CDR3 nucleotides read TGCGCCAGCAGCATGGAGTCGCCCACAGATACGCAGTATTTT. The full variable domain, in which reference TRBV5-1 and TRBJ2-3 provide the parts outside the CDR3, is KAGVTQTPRYLIKTRGQQVTLSCSPISGHRSVSWYQQTPGQGLQFLFEYFSETQRNKGNFPGRFSGRQFSNSRSEMNVSTLELGDSALYLCASSMESPTDTQYFGPGTRLTVL.

This clonotype was counted only a few times. The rearrangement uses TRBV9 and TRBJ1-4; TRBD1 agrees at 7 bases. CDR1 is SGDLS and CDR2 is YYNGEE in the germline V gene. The CDR3 consists of 16 residues. V was clipped by 0 bases and J by 5 bases; unmatched bases: 7. CDR3 protein: CASSVAAGGKNEKLFF. Here the CDR3 DNA reads TGTGCCAGCAGCGTAGCGGCAGGGGGAAAAAATGAAAAACTGTTTTTT.

Points on this clonotype: An end of the junction does not agree with germline; a read error may underlie this. The chain recombines TRBV7-8 with TRBJ1-3; a weak D match, TRBD1 (5 bases). The CDR3 has 14 amino acids. Per germline, CDR1 SGHVS and CDR2 FQNEAQ. The CDR3 spells CASSPGRDGNTTYF. The CDR3 DNA reads as TGTGCCAGCAGCCCGGGTAGGGACGGAAACACCACATATTTT.

This clonotype was seen a handful of times. The chain has TRBV5-6 and TRBJ1-1; D remains ambiguous. The CDR3 runs to 13 residues. In germline, CDR1 is SGHDT, CDR2 YYEEEE. V lost 4 bases, J lost 3 bases, and 10 bases lay in between. CDR3 in DNA: TGTGCCAGCAGCCCCTCTCTGGACACTGAAGCTTTCTTT. As protein: CASSPSLDTEAFF. Using reference TRBV5-6 and TRBJ1-1 for the parts outside the CDR3, the full variable domain is DAGVTQSPTHLIKTRGQQVTLRCSPKSGHDTVSWYQQALGQGPQFIFQYYEEEERQRGNFPDRFSGHQFPNYSSELNVNALLLGDSALYLCASSPSLDTEAFFGQGTRLTVV.

This clonotype was picked up a small number of times. This sequence joins TRBV28 and TRBJ2-1; 12 nucleotides agree with TRBD2. Germline values: CDR1 MDHEN, CDR2 SYDVKM. This CDR3 comprises 15 residues. J lost 7 bases, V lost 4 bases, and 5 bases had no gene match. The chain's CDR3 is CASSSLAGGTNEQFF. The CDR3 bases are TGTGCCAGCAGTTCCCTAGCGGGGGGGACGAATGAGCAGTTCTTC. The full variable domain, completed using reference TRBV28 and TRBJ2-1, is DVKVTQSSRYLVKRTGEKVFLECVQDMDHENMFWYRQDPGLGLRLIYFSYDVKMKEKGDIPEGYSVSREKKERFSLILESASTNQTSMYLCASSSLAGGTNEQFFGPGTRLTVL.

This clonotype occurred many times. The V and J genes are TRBV5-1 and TRBJ2-7; TRBD1 aligns across 9 bases. Germline CDR1 is SGHRS and CDR2 is YFSETQ. The CDR3 loop spans 14 amino acids. Germline trimming cut 3 bases from V and 0 bases from J; bases unmatched to any gene: 1. The CDR3 nucleotides are TGCGCCAGCAGCTGGGGACAGGGCTCCTACGAGCAGTACTTC. Its protein is CASSWGQGSYEQYF.

The gene calls are TRBV5-1 and TRBJ2-5, with D hard to call. V lost 0 bases and J lost 3, with 9 bases in between. Looked up from germline, CDR1 is SGHRS and CDR2 is YFSETQ. The CDR3 covers 14 residues. CDR3: CASSLGVLEETQYF. The CDR3 region has the DNA TGCGCCAGCAGCTTGGGGGTGCTAGAAGAGACCCAGTACTTC.

V gene TRBV20-1 combines with J gene TRBJ2-5; TRBD2 agrees at 7 bases. After removal of 6 bases from V and 7 bases from J, the junction contained 14 bases not matched to a gene. The CDR3 runs to 14 residues. Germline-derived CDR1 and CDR2 are DFQATT and SNEGSKA (reference sequence). CDR3 coding DNA: TGCAGTGCCCGTTCCTCCGGACTAGAAGGGACCCAGTACTTC. Residues: CSARSSGLEGTQYF.

This clonotype was detected a few times. J is TRBJ2-7 and V is TRBV7-6; perhaps D is TRBD1 or TRBD2 (5 bases each). The V end was cut by 5 bases, the J end by 2 bases, with 13 bases between. The length of the CDR3 is 14 residues. Per germline, CDR1 SGHVS and CDR2 FNYEAQ. In nucleotides, the CDR3 is TGTGCCAGCAGCAGACAGACCGGGACCTACGAGCAGTACTTC. This translates into CASSRQTGTYEQYF.

In its sample, this clonotype was seen many times. The genes are TRBV7-2 and TRBJ1-1, with D possibly matching TRBD1 (5 bases). In germline, CDR1 is SGHTA, CDR2 FQGNSA. The CDR3 is 9 residues long. The V end lost 10 bases, the J end lost 6 bases, and 6 bases lay between the germline ends. Here the CDR3 DNA reads TGTGCCACGGGGGCTGAAGCTTTCTTT. Translating gives CATGAEAFF.

The chain carries TRBV6-2 or TRBV6-3 and TRBJ2-1; possibly TRBD2 for D (6 bases). In germline, CDR1 is MNHEY, CDR2 SVGEGT. This CDR3 spans 15 amino acids. V was pared by 2 bases and J by 1 base, with 9 bases between. CDR3 sequence: CASSYRGASYNEQFF. CDR3 nucleotide sequence: TGTGCCAGCAGTTACCGCGGGGCTTCCTACAATGAGCAGTTCTTC.

This clonotype appeared a few times. The J gene is TRBJ2-7, the V gene TRBV7-9, with D unclear. Trimming removed 1 base from V and 6 bases from J, with 7 bases in between. CDR1 and CDR2 from the germline V gene are SEHNR and FQNEAQ (reference sequence). The CDR3 consists of 12 residues. The CDR3 spells CASSLVSTEQYF. The CDR3 DNA is TGTGCCAGCAGCTTAGTCTCGACCGAGCAGTACTTC.

This clonotype showed up just a few times. The genes are TRBV18 and TRBJ2-1; perhaps TRBD2 as D (6 bases). This CDR3 contains 13 residues. Germline CDR1 reads KGHSH; CDR2 reads LQKENI. With 6 bases removed from V and 8 bases from J, the gap between germline ends came to 14 bases. CDR3 residues: CASSRGARDEQFF. CDR3 nucleotides: TGTGCCAGCTCGCGCGGGGCTAGAGATGAGCAGTTCTTC. Combining the CDR3 with reference TRBV18 and TRBJ2-1 gives the whole variable domain NAGVMQNPRHLVRRRGQEARLRCSPMKGHSHVYWYRQLPEEGLKFMVYLQKENIIDESGMPKERFSAEFPKEGPSILRIQQVVRGDSAAYFCASSRGARDEQFFGPGTRLTVL.

This clonotype came up once. The CDR3 carries no conserved terminal phenylalanine or tryptophan, so it likely arises from a read error. The rearrangement joins TRBV5-1 to TRBJ1-1, with 9 bases aligning to TRBD1. Per germline, CDR1 SGHRS and CDR2 YFSETQ. Losses at the gene ends were 4 bases for V and 5 bases for J; bases not matched to a gene: 6. The CDR3 covers 14 residues. CDR3 residues: CASSEQGAETEAFL. In DNA form, the CDR3 reads TGCGCCAGCAGCGAACAGGGGGCGGAGACTGAAGCTTTCCTT.

This clonotype was seen only a few times. The rearrangement joins TRBV12-3 or TRBV12-4 to TRBJ2-2; TRBD1 is a possible D gene (7 bases). Trimming cost V 7 bases and J 6 bases, with 18 bases left between them. This CDR3 comprises 15 residues. CDR3 bases: TGTGCCAGCACCTTGTTCAGGGGGGCGGCCGGGGAGCTGTTTTTT. This translates into CASTLFRGAAGELFF.

This clonotype was counted only a few times. V usage is TRBV11-2 and J usage is TRBJ2-1; 10 bases agree with TRBD2. CDR1 and CDR2 (germline): SGHAT, FQNNGV. The CDR3 totals 16 residues. With V trimmed by 6 bases and J by 9 bases, 14 bases remained unmatched. CDR3 bases: TGTGCCAGCAGACCCTGGGGTAGCGGGGGGAGGGTTGAGCAGTTCTTC. This gives the protein CASRPWGSGGRVEQFF.

The chain has TRBV5-4 and TRBJ1-1, with 10 bases aligning to TRBD1. V lost 9 bases to trimming and J lost 1 base; unmatched junction nucleotides: 3. The CDR3 is 13 amino acids. From germline, CDR1 is SGHNT and CDR2 YYREEE (reference sequence). The CDR3: CANRDRGNTEAFF. The CDR3 DNA reads TGTGCCAACCGGGACAGGGGGAACACTGAAGCTTTCTTT.

The rearrangement joins TRBV5-4 to TRBJ2-1; TRBD2 aligns across 10 bases. After removal of 4 bases from V and 9 bases from J, the junction contained 10 bases not matched to a gene. There are 15 residues in the CDR3. In germline, CDR1 is SGHNT, CDR2 YYREEE (reference sequence). The chain's CDR3 is CASSSTSGAWSEQFF. CDR3 in DNA: TGTGCCAGCAGCAGTACTAGCGGGGCTTGGTCTGAGCAGTTCTTC.

The rearrangement joins TRBV7-6 to TRBJ1-6; TRBD1 matches at 9 bases. Germline loops: CDR1 SGHVS, CDR2 FNYEAQ. There are 16 residues in the CDR3. Losses at the gene ends were 1 base for V and 4 bases for J; bases not matched to a gene: 2. CDR3 DNA sequence: TGTGCCAGCAGCTTAGTTGGGACAGGGTATAATTCACCCCTCCACTTT. Its translation: CASSLVGTGYNSPLHF.